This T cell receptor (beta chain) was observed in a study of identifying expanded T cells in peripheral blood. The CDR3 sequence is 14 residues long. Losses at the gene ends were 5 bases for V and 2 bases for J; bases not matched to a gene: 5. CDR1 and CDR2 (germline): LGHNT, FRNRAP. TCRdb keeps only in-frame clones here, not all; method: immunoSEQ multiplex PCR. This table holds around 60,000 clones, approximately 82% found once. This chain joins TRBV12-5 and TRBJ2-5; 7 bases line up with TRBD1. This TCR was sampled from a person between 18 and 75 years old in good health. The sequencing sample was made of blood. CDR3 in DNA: TGTGCTAGTGGTACCGGACAGGTTCAAGAGACCCAGTACTTC. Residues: CASGTGQVQETQYF.